This TCR beta chain originates from a study of OX40 agonist ivuxolimab in advanced cancers. Study context: The mean age was around 56 years, ranging from 23 to 79, with approximately 85% of participants male. Three dose-escalation patients had partial responses: one with hepatocellular carcinoma and two with cutaneous melanoma. Whole-study findings and limits: At 0.1-3.0 mg/kg, partial responders had clonal expansion among the lowest observed.

With autoimmune disease history or systemic immunosuppression, patients were excluded. Profiling relied on immunoSEQ multiplex PCR, and the TCRdb table lists in-frame clones only, not all of them. The sample has approximately 98,000 clones, approximately 90% seen once; the top ten hold over 0.6%. A remark on this clone: Its target is not known.

The clonotype was recovered from an adult with an advanced solid tumor such as melanoma, head and neck, liver or kidney cancer. This sample comprised CD4+ or CD8+ T cells sorted from blood, obtained in a trial of the OX40 agonist ivuxolimab.

CDR3 bases: TGCGCCAGCAGTCAATCTGCGTATAGCAATCAGCCCCAGCATTTT. It translates to CASSQSAYSNQPQHF. The V and J genes are TRBV23-1 and TRBJ1-5; D not resolved. TRBV23-1 is placed among ORFs of uncertain function. V lost 0 bases to trimming and J lost 0 bases, with 6 bases between them. The CDR3 extends over 15 amino acids.